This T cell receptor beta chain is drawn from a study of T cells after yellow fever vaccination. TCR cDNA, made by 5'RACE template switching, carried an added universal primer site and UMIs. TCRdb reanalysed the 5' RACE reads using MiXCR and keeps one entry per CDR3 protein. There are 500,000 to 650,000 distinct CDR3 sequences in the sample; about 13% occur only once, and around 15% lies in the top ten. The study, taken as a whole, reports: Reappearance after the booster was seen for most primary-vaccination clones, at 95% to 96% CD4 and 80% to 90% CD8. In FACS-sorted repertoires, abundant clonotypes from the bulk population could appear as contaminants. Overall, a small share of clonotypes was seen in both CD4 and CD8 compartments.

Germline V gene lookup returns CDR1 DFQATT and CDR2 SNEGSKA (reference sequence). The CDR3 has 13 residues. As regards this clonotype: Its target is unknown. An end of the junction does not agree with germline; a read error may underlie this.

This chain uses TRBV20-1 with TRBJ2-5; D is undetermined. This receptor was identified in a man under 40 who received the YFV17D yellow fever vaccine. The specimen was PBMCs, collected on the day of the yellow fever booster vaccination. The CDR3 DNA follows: TGCAGTGCTAGAGATACCAGTTCAGAGTCCCAGTACTTC. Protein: CSARDTSSESQYF.